The 24 T cell receptor beta chains presented below share a single source sample, sequenced in a study of blood T cell repertoires in COVID-19. Method: immunoSEQ multiplex PCR; TCRdb's copy keeps in-frame clones and lacks some. The data show a few hundred thousand clones, roughly 80% seen once. The sequencing sample was made of PBMCs or T cells enriched from blood (not recorded which). All receptors derive from a woman aged 45-65 years who had recovered from COVID-19.

This chain joins TRBV4-2 and TRBJ2-7, with a possible D match to TRBD1 (6 bases). This CDR3 is built from 14 residues. V lost 1 base to trimming and J lost 1 base, with 8 bases between them. The germline V gene encodes CDR1 LGHNA and CDR2 YNFKEQ. CDR3 sequence: CASSQGQVSYEQYF. For the CDR3, the DNA is TGTGCCAGCAGCCAAGGACAGGTTTCCTACGAGCAGTACTTC.

V is TRBV11-3 and J is TRBJ2-5; no definite D call. Germline V lookup: CDR1 SGHNT, CDR2 YENEEA. This CDR3 contains 14 residues. V was trimmed by 4 bases and J by 5 bases, leaving 14 bases between them. CDR3 loop: CASSSRVAGETQYF. CDR3 DNA: TGTGCCAGCAGCTCCCGGGTCGCCGGGGAGACCCAGTACTTC.

The chain combines TRBV5-1 with TRBJ2-2, with 10 bases lining up with TRBD2. Germline V lookup: CDR1 SGHRS, CDR2 YFSETQ. The CDR3 is 17 residues long. J lost 3 bases, V lost 1 base, and 6 bases had no gene match. The CDR3 here is CASSLIPLAGDTGELFF. CDR3 coding DNA: TGCGCCAGCAGCTTGATACCGCTAGCGGGAGACACCGGGGAGCTGTTTTTT.

The rearrangement uses TRBV3-1 (or the pseudogene TRBV3-2) and TRBJ1-5; D is perhaps TRBD1 (5 bases). The germline gives CDR1 LGHDT, CDR2 YNNKEL (reference sequence). CDR3 size: 15 residues. Trimming cost V 4 bases and J 4 bases, with 14 bases left between them. Here the CDR3 reads CASSRGTTGNQPQHF. The CDR3 DNA sequence: TGTGCCAGCAGCCGGGGAACAACAGGAAATCAGCCCCAGCATTTT.

The sample holds one count of this clone. The chain employs TRBV6-5 and TRBJ1-2; 8 bases are shared with TRBD1. This CDR3 has 14 residues. V shed 7 bases, J shed 4 bases, and the junction held 8 bases outside the gene matches. Germline V gene data show CDR1 as MNHEY and CDR2 as SVGAGI. The CDR3 bases are TGTGCCAGCATCGGACAGGGCCAACTCTATGGCTACACCTTC. Translating it yields CASIGQGQLYGYTF.

The genes are TRBV27 and TRBJ1-1; 7 nucleotides match TRBD1. In germline, CDR1 is MNHEY, CDR2 SMNVEV (reference sequence). Trimming cost V 2 bases and J 7 bases; bases outside gene matches: 16. The CDR3 sequence is 17 residues long. Here the CDR3 reads CASSLAPVRQGWDEAFF. The CDR3 DNA is TGTGCCAGCAGTTTAGCCCCCGTCCGACAGGGTTGGGATGAAGCTTTCTTT.

The chain joins TRBV30 to TRBJ1-2; 8 positions match TRBD1. Germline assignment: CDR1 GTSNPN and CDR2 SVGIG (reference sequence). The CDR3 consists of 15 residues. V lost 0 bases and J lost 4; bases outside the gene matches: 7. The CDR3 sequence is CAWSVRRGRGYGYTF. The CDR3 DNA reads as TGTGCCTGGAGTGTTCGCAGGGGGCGAGGCTATGGCTACACCTTC.

This clone was counted only a few times. The chain joins TRBV7-9 to TRBJ1-1; D is uncertain. The V end lost 4 bases, the J end lost 8 bases, and 11 bases lay between the germline ends. The germline CDR1 and CDR2 sequences are SEHNR and FQNEAQ (reference sequence). This CDR3 contains 12 residues. The DNA for the CDR3 is TGTGCCAGCAGCTCCCGGGGAGAGGAAGCTTTCTTT. This gives the protein CASSSRGEEAFF.

CDR3 in DNA: TGTGCCAGTAGTAACACCCCATGGCTCACCGGGGAGCTGTTTTTT. This encodes CASSNTPWLTGELFF. J is TRBJ2-2 and V is TRBV19; the D is unclear. The CDR3 has 15 amino acids. Trimming removed 4 bases from V and 4 bases from J, with 13 bases in between. Germline values: CDR1 LNHDA, CDR2 SQIVND (reference sequence).

V gene TRBV7-9 combines with J gene TRBJ2-3; 8 bases map to TRBD2. CDR3 length: 15 residues. CDR1 SEHNR and CDR2 FQNEAQ come from the germline V gene (reference sequence). Unmatched junction bases numbered 2, after V lost 2 bases and J lost 1 base. The DNA for the CDR3 is TGTGCCAGCAGCTTAACGGGGGGGCGCACAGATACGCAGTATTTT. Amino acids: CASSLTGGRTDTQYF.

In this sample, this clone turned up once. The chain is built from TRBV10-3 and TRBJ1-1; D remains ambiguous. Germline CDR1 and CDR2: ENHRY and SYGVKD. The germline V and J ends were trimmed by 3 bases and 3 bases, with 11 bases remaining between them. The CDR3 consists of 14 residues. The CDR3 DNA follows: TGTGCCATCAGTGACAGTCCGGAGGACACTGAAGCTTTCTTT. This encodes CAISDSPEDTEAFF.

The CDR3 DNA reads as TGTGCCAGCAGCTTGCGACAGGGGGCTTATGAGCAGTACTTC. It is translated as CASSLRQGAYEQYF. The V gene is TRBV5-6, the J gene TRBJ2-7, with 10 positions matching TRBD1. V was clipped by 1 base and J by 7 bases; unmatched bases: 5. The CDR3 covers 14 residues. CDR1 is SGHDT and CDR2 is YYEEEE in the germline V gene.

The chain employs TRBV6-2 or TRBV6-3 and TRBJ1-1; 7 nucleotides align to TRBD1. This CDR3 is built from 17 residues. Germline V CDR1 and CDR2: MNHEY, SVGEGT. Trimming took 2 bases from V and 1 from J; bases not matched to a gene: 10. CDR3 nucleotide sequence: TGTGCCAGCAGTTACCCCCACAACAGGGGAAGGAACACTGAAGCTTTCTTT. Translation gives CASSYPHNRGRNTEAFF.

This chain uses TRBV25-1 with TRBJ2-3; a weak D match, TRBD2 (7 bases). The CDR3 contains 15 residues. The germline CDR1 and CDR2 sequences are MGHDK and SYGVNS. Between the trimmed V and J ends, which lost 3 bases and 1 base, there was a span of 11 bases. CDR3 amino acids: CASSEGGPRTDTQYF. In DNA form, the CDR3 reads TGTGCCAGCAGTGAGGGGGGGCCTCGCACAGATACGCAGTATTTT.

CDR3: CASSQDRQGAAGANVLTF. In nucleotides, the CDR3 is TGCGCCAGCAGCCAAGATCGGCAGGGGGCTGCTGGGGCCAACGTCCTGACTTTC. The V call is TRBV4-3, the J call TRBJ2-6; 8 bases map to TRBD1. Germline values: CDR1 LGHNA, CDR2 YSLEER. The length of the CDR3 is 18 residues. Losses at the gene ends were 0 bases for V and 2 bases for J; bases not matched to a gene: 6.

The chain combines TRBV6-5 with TRBJ1-1; the D is unclear. The V and J ends lost 2 bases and 6 bases respectively, with 7 bases between them. The germline V gene encodes CDR1 MNHEY and CDR2 SVGAGI. The CDR3 consists of 12 residues. The CDR3 spells CASSYKRAEAFF. The CDR3 DNA reads TGTGCCAGCAGTTACAAGCGGGCTGAAGCTTTCTTT.

This rearrangement joins TRBV4-3 to TRBJ1-1; a possible D gene is TRBD1 (5 bases). The V gene lost 0 bases and the J gene lost 3 bases, with 20 bases spanning the gap. The CDR3 consists of 18 residues. CDR1 and CDR2 (germline): LGHNA, YSLEER. CDR3 region: CASSQEVPRAMVDTEAFF. The CDR3 bases are TGCGCCAGCAGCCAAGAGGTCCCCAGGGCGATGGTGGACACTGAAGCTTTCTTT.

The chain carries TRBV25-1 and TRBJ1-1, with a tentative D call TRBD1 (6 bases). Germline-derived CDR1 and CDR2 are MGHDK and SYGVNS. The CDR3 length is 14 residues. The V and J ends lost 2 bases and 4 bases respectively, with 11 bases between them. CDR3 amino acids: CASSETGGLTEAFF. CDR3 bases: TGTGCCAGCAGTGAAACGGGGGGCCTCACTGAAGCTTTCTTT.

This chain uses TRBV5-1 with TRBJ2-3; 9 bases are a match to TRBD2. The CDR3 loop spans 16 amino acids. The germline CDR1 and CDR2 sequences are SGHRS and YFSETQ. V lost 3 bases to trimming and J lost 0 bases; unmatched junction nucleotides: 5. The CDR3, as DNA: TGCGCCAGCAGCTCATTAGCGGGGGCTAGCACAGATACGCAGTATTTT. Protein sequence: CASSSLAGASTDTQYF.

The chain is built from TRBV5-1 and TRBJ2-1; maybe TRBD2 (6 bases). CDR3 length equals 14 residues. CDR1 SGHRS and CDR2 YFSETQ come from the germline V gene. Trimming left V 2 bases short and J 5 bases short, with 11 bases between. CDR3 sequence (DNA): TGCGCCAGCAGCTTAACGGGAGTGGACAATGAGCAGTTCTTC. It is translated as CASSLTGVDNEQFF.

This clone came up once. The chain carries TRBV9 and TRBJ1-1; D is uncertain. Trimming left V 0 bases short and J 3 bases short, with 15 bases between. Germline loops: CDR1 SGDLS, CDR2 YYNGEE. This CDR3 has 16 residues. The CDR3 region is CASSVGPPPGDTEAFF. Here the CDR3 DNA reads TGTGCCAGCAGCGTAGGACCCCCCCCCGGGGACACTGAAGCTTTCTTT.

This chain joins TRBV6-5 and TRBJ1-3; the D gene is possibly TRBD1 (6 bases). Germline assignment: CDR1 MNHEY and CDR2 SVGAGI. Trimming cost V 6 bases and J 4 bases, with 13 bases left between them. CDR3 size: 14 residues. In DNA form, the CDR3 reads TGTGCCAGCAGCCTTGGACAGTCGGGAAACACCATATATTTT. It encodes CASSLGQSGNTIYF.

For this clone: This same CDR3 is encoded by further DNA sequences in the sample. The V and J genes are TRBV4-2 and TRBJ2-1, with 12 bases aligning to TRBD2. Germline CDR1 is LGHNA and CDR2 is YNFKEQ. V was pared by 4 bases and J by 4 bases, with 2 bases of the junction left unmatched. This CDR3 has 15 residues. This CDR3 reads CASSRGTSGYNEQFF. The CDR3 DNA reads TGTGCCAGCAGCCGGGGGACTAGCGGGTACAATGAGCAGTTCTTC.

The V call is TRBV15, the J call TRBJ2-1; TRBD2 matches 13 bases. This CDR3 spans 21 amino acids. Germline loops: CDR1 LNHNV, CDR2 YYDKDF (reference sequence). V lost 1 base to trimming and J lost 0 bases; unmatched junction nucleotides: 12. The CDR3 is CATSRAGMGLAGQSSYNEQFF. CDR3 coding DNA: TGTGCCACCAGCAGAGCAGGAATGGGACTAGCGGGACAGAGCTCCTACAATGAGCAGTTCTTC.